A selection of T cell receptor beta chains follows, all from one sample in a study of cytomegalovirus exposure and HLA in healthy donors. Libraries were prepared by immunoSEQ multiplex PCR; TCRdb keeps only in-frame clonotypes and omits some of them. Of 130,000 or so clones in the sample, about 70% were seen once. Sequenced input: PBMCs. These receptors were collected from a woman between 40 and 50 years old in good health and CMV-seropositive. Each CDR3 is given with its conserved first and last residue. The D gene is left open where the match is weak. Clone size is given for some rows only: seen once, a few or many times, or a class if the clone is expanded.

V,J,size,D,DNA,CDR3
TRBV13,TRBJ1-2,-,TRBD1,TGTGCCAGCAGCGGAGGACAGGGCTTATATGGCTACACCTTC,CASSGGQGLYGYTF
TRBV9,TRBJ2-7,-,TRBD2,TGTGCCAGCAGCGTAAGAGCGGGGGGCCTCCTTCCCTACGAGCAGTACTTC,CASSVRAGGLLPYEQYF
TRBV2,TRBJ2-7,-,TRBD1,TGTGCCAGCACTTTGACAGGGGTCTACGAGCAGTACTTC,CASTLTGVYEQYF
TRBV27,TRBJ1-2,once,TRBD1,TGTGCCAGCAGTATGGGACAGGGATGGCTCCACTATGGCTACACCTTC,CASSMGQGWLHYGYTF
TRBV9,TRBJ2-5,-,TRBD1,TGTGCCAGCAGCCCCAGGGGGATGCAAGAGACCCAGTACTTC,CASSPRGMQETQYF
TRBV7-8,TRBJ1-2,-,-,TGTGCCAGCAGCTCCCGGGATACAGGGTCGGATGGCTACACCTTC,CASSSRDTGSDGYTF
TRBV7-2,TRBJ1-5,-,-,TGTGCCAGCAGCTTTGTGGCGGGTCCCAATAGCAATCAGCCCCAGCATTTT,CASSFVAGPNSNQPQHF
TRBV7-6,TRBJ1-2,-,TRBD1,TGTGCCAGCAGCCCAGGGGGGACGCATAGGGGCTACACCTTC,CASSPGGTHRGYTF
TRBV6-1,TRBJ2-7,-,TRBD1,TGTGCCTGTGCTCGGGACAGCCTGTACGAGCAGTACTTC,CACARDSLYEQYF
TRBV7-2,TRBJ1-1,-,TRBD1,TGTGCCAGCAGCTTAAGGTCCCAGGGGGACACTGAAGCTTTCTTT,CASSLRSQGDTEAFF
TRBV7-2,TRBJ2-7,few,TRBD1,TGTGCCAGCAGCCCCGGGACAGGCTCCTACGAGCAGTACTTC,CASSPGTGSYEQYF
TRBV7-2,TRBJ2-3,-,TRBD1,TGTGCCAGCAGCGAAGGCCGACAGGGTTATTTCTCAGATACGCAGTATTTT,CASSEGRQGYFSDTQYF
TRBV5-4,TRBJ2-7,-,-,TGTGCCAGCAGCCGTAGACTCAACTACGAGCAGTACTTC,CASSRRLNYEQYF
TRBV7-2,TRBJ1-1,-,-,TGTGCCAGCAGCTTACAGGGACACATGAACACTGAAGCTTTCTTT,CASSLQGHMNTEAFF
TRBV15,TRBJ2-7,-,-,TGTGCCACCAGCAGAGAGGGGGGTATGCTGGGTAACGAGCAGTACTTC,CATSREGGMLGNEQYF
TRBV19,TRBJ2-7,-,-,TGTGCCAGTAGTACCACCGGGACAAAGAGCGAGCAGTACTTC,CASSTTGTKSEQYF
TRBV7-3,TRBJ2-1,once,TRBD2,TGTGCCAGCAGCTTAACGTCAAGCGGGGGACACAATGAGCAGTTCTTC,CASSLTSSGGHNEQFF
TRBV4-3,TRBJ2-2,-,-,TGCGCCAGCAGCCAAGATGGCGGGGTCGTGGGTTGGGAGCTGTTTTTT,CASSQDGGVVGWELFF
TRBV5-5,TRBJ2-7,-,TRBD1,TGTGCCAGCAGCCACACAACAAGGGGGCGGTACGAGCAGTACTTC,CASSHTTRGRYEQYF
TRBV2,TRBJ2-2,-,-,TGTGCCAGCAGTCGTGGAGGGAACACCGGGGAGCTGTTTTTT,CASSRGGNTGELFF
TRBV5-1,TRBJ2-2,-,-,TGCGCCAGCAGCTTCGGCCAGGGCGACACCGGGGAGCTGTTTTTT,CASSFGQGDTGELFF
TRBV30,TRBJ2-2,few,TRBD1,TGTGCCTGGATTACAGGAACAGGGGGACTTTCCGGGGAGCTGTTTTTT,CAWITGTGGLSGELFF
TRBV5-1,TRBJ1-3,few,-,TGCGCCAGCAGCTTGGCCGGTAGGGGCTCTGGAAACACCATATATTTT,CASSLAGRGSGNTIYF
TRBV18,TRBJ1-2,once,TRBD1,TGTGCCAGCTCACCCCAAACGGACAGGGTGGGCTACACCTTC,CASSPQTDRVGYTF
TRBV7-9,TRBJ1-5,-,TRBD1,TGTTCCAGCAGCCTCGGAATAGGGGGCGGGGACAATCAGCCCCAGCATTTT,CSSSLGIGGGDNQPQHF
TRBV29-1,TRBJ1-2,-,-,TGCAGCGCTAGTAGTTTGGGTGGCTACACCTTC,CSASSLGGYTF
TRBV10-2,TRBJ1-4,few,TRBD1,TGCGCCAGCAGGAGGGGACAGGGCGGTGAAAAACTGTTTTTT,CASRRGQGGEKLFF
TRBV19,TRBJ2-1,-,TRBD1,TGTGCCAGTAGTACGGACAGGGGGCTCTACAATGAGCAGTTCTTC,CASSTDRGLYNEQFF
TRBV19,TRBJ2-1,-,-,TGTGCCAGCCTAAACAGAGGGGGACCCACCAGAGGTGAGCAGTTCTTC,CASLNRGGPTRGEQFF
TRBV7-9,TRBJ1-6,-,-,TGTGCCAGCAGCCCCGGGAGGGCGGAATCACCCCTCCACTTT,CASSPGRAESPLHF
TRBV11-2,TRBJ1-1,once,TRBD1,TGTGCCAGCAGGTTCTCAGGAGGGGGCAGAGCTTTCTTT,CASRFSGGGRAFF
TRBV28,TRBJ1-1,-,TRBD1,TGTGCCAGCAGTTTTTCTGACAGGGTGAACACTGAAGCTTTCTTT,CASSFSDRVNTEAFF
TRBV15,TRBJ1-1,-,-,TGTGCCACCAGCAGAGCGAAGTTGCGGCTAGACGACACTGAAGCTTTCTTT,CATSRAKLRLDDTEAFF
TRBV5-4,TRBJ1-1,-,-,TGTGCCAGCAGCTTGGCTTATCAGGGTCCTACTGAAGCTTTCTTT,CASSLAYQGPTEAFF
TRBV19,TRBJ2-1,-,TRBD2,TGTGCCAGTAGTATACTAGCGGGGGGGAGCTCCTACAATGAGCAGTTCTTC,CASSILAGGSSYNEQFF
TRBV7-2,TRBJ2-2,-,TRBD2,TGTGCCAGCAGCTTAGGGGGACTAGCGGGGACCGGGGAGCTGTTTTTT,CASSLGGLAGTGELFF
TRBV7-9,TRBJ1-1,-,-,TGTGCCAGCAGCTTGAGGGGGGGGGAAACGGGTGAAGCTTTCTTT,CASSLRGGETGEAFF
TRBV10-3,TRBJ1-2,-,TRBD1,TGTGCCATCAGTGTCCCACAGGGGTATGATGGCTACACCTTC,CAISVPQGYDGYTF
TRBV6-5,TRBJ1-2,-,-,TGTGCCAGCAGTTACTCGAGGGGGGGAAACTATGGCTACACCTTC,CASSYSRGGNYGYTF
TRBV7-9,TRBJ2-3,-,TRBD1,TGTGCCAGCACTAGGGGGCCCGAGGTTATAGGGACAGATACGCAGTATTTT,CASTRGPEVIGTDTQYF
TRBV30,TRBJ2-1,-,TRBD2,TGTGCCTGGAGTGCCGAGCGGGGGTTCTACAATGAGCAGTTCTTC,CAWSAERGFYNEQFF
TRBV7-3,TRBJ2-3,-,TRBD2,TGTGCCAGCAGCGCCAGACTAGCGGGAGTGGCAGATACGCAGTATTTT,CASSARLAGVADTQYF
TRBV6-5,TRBJ2-1,-,-,TGTGCCAGCAGTCTTCGTGTTCCGCGCGATGAGCAGTTCTTC,CASSLRVPRDEQFF
TRBV19,TRBJ2-7,-,TRBD1,TGTGCCAGTAGTACGCCTCGGACAGGGGGAGGCGAGCAGTACTTC,CASSTPRTGGGEQYF
TRBV10-1,TRBJ2-5,-,-,TGCGCCAGCAGTGTCGTGAGACTACCAAAAGAGACCCAGTACTTC,CASSVVRLPKETQYF
TRBV7-2,TRBJ2-1,-,TRBD2,TGTGCCAGCAAACTAGAGGGAGGGGCGTTCGCGGGTGAGCAGTTCTTC,CASKLEGGAFAGEQFF
TRBV9,TRBJ1-1,-,-,TGTGCCAGCAGCGTAGATACGGGGGTGAACACTGAAGCTTTCTTT,CASSVDTGVNTEAFF
TRBV11-2,TRBJ1-2,-,TRBD1,TGTGCCAGCAGCCCCGGGACAGGGGAAAACTATGGCTACACCTTC,CASSPGTGENYGYTF
TRBV11-2,TRBJ2-1,-,TRBD2,TGTGCCAGCAGCTTAGACGGCGGGAGGGACAATGAGCAGTTCTTC,CASSLDGGRDNEQFF
TRBV28,TRBJ2-3,-,TRBD1,TGTGCCAGCAGTACTATAATGACAGGGGATACGCAGTATTTT,CASSTIMTGDTQYF
TRBV5-6,TRBJ1-1,-,-,TGTGCCAGCAGCTCTTTATTGAACACTGAAGCTTTCTTT,CASSSLLNTEAFF
TRBV19,TRBJ1-1,-,TRBD1,TGTGCCAGTACCCTCAGGACAGGGGGTAGACTGAACACTGAAGCTTTCTTT,CASTLRTGGRLNTEAFF
TRBV7-8,TRBJ2-3,-,TRBD1,TGTGCCAGCAGCATCGACAGGGGGCATTCAGATACGCAGTATTTT,CASSIDRGHSDTQYF
TRBV4-1,TRBJ1-1,-,-,TGCGCCAGCAGCCAAGATCTGCCAGGCGGGGAGGGAGCTTTCTTT,CASSQDLPGGEGAFF
TRBV28,TRBJ1-1,-,-,TGTGCCAGCAGTTTACCGGGTCGCACTGAAGCTTTCTTT,CASSLPGRTEAFF
TRBV7-9,TRBJ2-7,-,-,TGTGCCAGCAGCAAACCTGGACAGACCTACGAGCAGTACTTC,CASSKPGQTYEQYF
TRBV7-6,TRBJ2-1,-,TRBD2,TGTGCCAGCAGCCCTAGACACGGGACTAGCGGGTCCTACAATGAGCAGTTCTTC,CASSPRHGTSGSYNEQFF